The present entry profiles one TCR beta chain with its context. Profiling relied on immunoSEQ multiplex PCR, and the TCRdb table lists in-frame clones only, not all of them. The data contain 90,000 to 110,000 clones, around 90% of them seen just once; the ten biggest clones take up approximately 7.6%. The length of the CDR3 is 16 residues. Germline values: CDR1 SGHTS, CDR2 YDEGEE. V lost 4 bases and J 1 base, leaving 17 bases between the germline ends. The sample is drawn from a study of T cell responses to AZD1222 COVID-19 vaccine. The genes are TRBV5-8 and TRBJ1-1, with a weak D call TRBD1 (5 bases). This specimen was peripheral blood, taken on day 0 of AZD1222 vaccination. The TCR sequence derives from an adult in good health. The CDR3 coding sequence is TGTGCCAGCAGCCCGCGGGGGGGGAAAACGAACACTGAAGCTTTCTTT. It translates to CASSPRGGKTNTEAFF. The variable domain in full, with the rest retrieved from reference TRBV5-8 and TRBJ1-1, is EAGVTQSPTHLIKTRGQQATLRCSPISGHTSVYWYQQALGLGLQFLLWYDEGEERNRGNFPPRFSGRQFPNYSSELNVNALELEDSALYLCASSPRGGKTNTEAFFGQGTRLTVV.